Listed below are T cell receptor beta chains from one sample, sequenced in a study of regulatory T cells in long-lasting Graves disease. TCRdb reanalysed the multiplex PCR reads using MiXCR and keeps one entry per CDR3 protein. The sample has around 420,000 distinct CDR3 sequences; 15% are singletons. The same sample was also studied in work on T cells in Graves' hyperthyroidism and ophthalmopathy.

The sequenced sample was peripheral blood mononuclear cells (PBMCs), obtained at new diagnosis, from a patient treated with antithyroid drugs. These receptors came from a woman in her thirties or forties with Graves disease. Both conserved end residues are part of each CDR3. The D gene is left open where the match is weak. The size field is filled for only some rows; it gives once, few, many or a size class.

D gene: TRBD1
V gene: TRBV11-2
clone size: few
J gene: TRBJ2-3
CDR3 protein: CASSSLGGTGADTQYF
CDR3 DNA: TGTGCCAGCAGCTCCCTTGGCGGGACAGGCGCAGATACGCAGTATTTT

D gene: NA
V gene: TRBV6-2/TRBV6-3
clone size: NA
J gene: TRBJ2-3
CDR3 protein: CASSYSPTGGTDTQYF
CDR3 DNA: TGTGCCAGCAGTTACTCACCGACCGGGGGCACAGATACGCAGTATTTT

D gene: TRBD2
V gene: TRBV10-2
clone size: few
J gene: TRBJ2-1
CDR3 protein: CASSDGGAFEQFF
CDR3 DNA: TGCGCCAGCAGTGACGGGGGGGCCTTTGAGCAGTTCTTC

D gene: NA
V gene: TRBV20-1
clone size: many
J gene: TRBJ2-7
CDR3 protein: CSATFNYEQYF
CDR3 DNA: TGCAGTGCTACCTTCAACTACGAGCAGTACTTC

D gene: TRBD2
V gene: TRBV24-1
clone size: many
J gene: TRBJ2-1
CDR3 protein: CATSDSGTRRNEQFF
CDR3 DNA: TGTGCCACCAGTGATTCGGGGACTAGGAGGAATGAGCAGTTCTTC

D gene: NA
V gene: TRBV27
clone size: few
J gene: TRBJ1-6
CDR3 protein: CASSFLASYNSPLHF
CDR3 DNA: TGTGCCAGCAGTTTTCTGGCGTCTTATAATTCACCCCTCCACTTT

D gene: TRBD2
V gene: TRBV9
clone size: few
J gene: TRBJ2-3
CDR3 protein: CASTISGRGSDTQYF
CDR3 DNA: TGTGCCAGCACCATTAGCGGGAGGGGGTCAGATACGCAGTATTTT

D gene: TRBD2
V gene: TRBV28
clone size: many
J gene: TRBJ2-3
CDR3 protein: CASSFWPSGRARDTQYF
CDR3 DNA: TGTGCCAGCAGTTTCTGGCCTAGCGGGAGGGCCCGAGATACGCAGTATTTT

D gene: NA
V gene: TRBV7-9
clone size: many
J gene: TRBJ2-1
CDR3 protein: CASSPQAEAYNEQFF
CDR3 DNA: TGTGCCAGCAGCCCCCAAGCGGAGGCCTACAATGAGCAGTTCTTC

D gene: NA
V gene: TRBV12-3/TRBV12-4
clone size: NA
J gene: TRBJ1-4
CDR3 protein: CASSFFGLNEKLFF
CDR3 DNA: TGTGCCAGCAGCTTCTTCGGACTTAATGAAAAACTGTTTTTT

D gene: TRBD2
V gene: TRBV4-3
clone size: NA
J gene: TRBJ2-2
CDR3 protein: CASSPPRGGATGELFF
CDR3 DNA: TGCGCCAGCAGCCCCCCAAGGGGAGGGGCCACCGGGGAGCTGTTTTTT

D gene: TRBD1
V gene: TRBV6-5
clone size: many
J gene: TRBJ2-7
CDR3 protein: CASSSRTGVYEQYF
CDR3 DNA: TGTGCCAGCAGTTCACGGACAGGGGTCTACGAGCAGTACTTC

D gene: TRBD2
V gene: TRBV5-5
clone size: few
J gene: TRBJ2-7
CDR3 protein: CASSSGGAGGETYEQYF
CDR3 DNA: TGTGCCAGCAGCTCGGGTGGGGCGGGAGGAGAAACTTACGAGCAGTACTTC

D gene: NA
V gene: TRBV6-2/TRBV6-3
clone size: few
J gene: TRBJ2-3
CDR3 protein: CASSYASTDTQYF
CDR3 DNA: TGTGCCAGCAGTTACGCAAGCACAGATACGCAGTATTTT

D gene: NA
V gene: TRBV2
clone size: many
J gene: TRBJ2-5
CDR3 protein: CASSETSKETQYF
CDR3 DNA: TGTGCCAGCAGTGAAACCAGTAAAGAGACCCAGTACTTC

D gene: NA
V gene: TRBV12-3/TRBV12-4
clone size: many
J gene: TRBJ2-7
CDR3 protein: CASSALGHEQYF
CDR3 DNA: TGTGCCAGCAGTGCCCTCGGCCACGAGCAGTACTTC

D gene: NA
V gene: TRBV11-2
clone size: many
J gene: TRBJ1-6
CDR3 protein: CASSLEFNSPLHF
CDR3 DNA: TGTGCCAGCAGCTTAGAGTTCAATTCACCCCTCCACTTT

D gene: NA
V gene: TRBV18
clone size: NA
J gene: TRBJ1-1
CDR3 protein: CASSRIPGDEAFF
CDR3 DNA: TGTGCCAGCTCACGAATCCCGGGTGACGAAGCTTTCTTT

D gene: TRBD2
V gene: TRBV19
clone size: many
J gene: TRBJ2-5
CDR3 protein: CASSTQGTSGRETQYF
CDR3 DNA: TGTGCCAGTAGTACCCAGGGAACTAGCGGGAGAGAGACCCAGTACTTC

D gene: NA
V gene: TRBV28
clone size: many
J gene: TRBJ1-4
CDR3 protein: CASSLRDRATNEKLFF
CDR3 DNA: TGTGCCAGCAGTTTACGGGACCGAGCAACTAATGAAAAACTGTTTTTT

D gene: TRBD2
V gene: TRBV11-1
clone size: many
J gene: TRBJ2-1
CDR3 protein: CASTIAGGPYNEQFF
CDR3 DNA: TGTGCCAGCACCATAGCGGGAGGCCCCTACAATGAGCAGTTCTTC

D gene: NA
V gene: TRBV20-1
clone size: few
J gene: TRBJ2-7
CDR3 protein: CSASRPDEDYEQYF
CDR3 DNA: TGCAGTGCTAGCCGGCCTGACGAAGACTACGAGCAGTACTTC

D gene: NA
V gene: TRBV12-3/TRBV12-4
clone size: many
J gene: TRBJ2-1
CDR3 protein: CASSLIGGDIEQFF
CDR3 DNA: TGTGCCAGCAGTTTAATCGGCGGGGACATTGAGCAGTTCTTC

D gene: TRBD2
V gene: TRBV5-4
clone size: many
J gene: TRBJ2-1
CDR3 protein: CASSLFAGGRNEQFF
CDR3 DNA: TGTGCCAGCAGCTTGTTTGCGGGAGGGCGTAATGAGCAGTTCTTC

D gene: NA
V gene: TRBV11-2
clone size: many
J gene: TRBJ1-1
CDR3 protein: CASSGGTLYTEAFF
CDR3 DNA: TGTGCCAGCAGCGGGGGGACTCTTTACACTGAAGCTTTCTTT

D gene: TRBD2
V gene: TRBV5-1
clone size: many
J gene: TRBJ2-3
CDR3 protein: CASSLEAGADTQYF
CDR3 DNA: TGCGCCAGCAGCTTGGAAGCGGGAGCAGATACGCAGTATTTT

D gene: NA
V gene: TRBV12-3/TRBV12-4
clone size: many
J gene: TRBJ1-5
CDR3 protein: CASSLNIHQPQHF
CDR3 DNA: TGTGCCAGCAGTTTGAACATCCATCAGCCCCAGCATTTT

D gene: NA
V gene: TRBV29-1
clone size: NA
J gene: TRBJ2-5
CDR3 protein: CSVVQGFGETQYF
CDR3 DNA: TGCAGCGTTGTCCAGGGATTCGGGGAGACCCAGTACTTC

D gene: TRBD2
V gene: TRBV20-1
clone size: many
J gene: TRBJ2-7
CDR3 protein: CSARTAGVREQYF
CDR3 DNA: TGCAGTGCTAGAACAGCGGGAGTCCGCGAGCAGTACTTC

D gene: TRBD1
V gene: TRBV28
clone size: many
J gene: TRBJ1-1
CDR3 protein: CASSADRVSRAFF
CDR3 DNA: TGTGCCAGCAGTGCCGACAGGGTTTCCAGAGCTTTCTTT

D gene: NA
V gene: TRBV12-3/TRBV12-4
clone size: many
J gene: TRBJ1-1
CDR3 protein: CACSRVEAFF
CDR3 DNA: TGTGCCTGTTCGCGGGTCGAAGCTTTCTTT

D gene: TRBD1
V gene: TRBV6-2/TRBV6-3
clone size: NA
J gene: TRBJ2-3
CDR3 protein: CASRQGTDTQYF
CDR3 DNA: TGTGCCAGCCGACAGGGGACAGATACGCAGTATTTT

D gene: NA
V gene: TRBV19
clone size: NA
J gene: TRBJ1-1
CDR3 protein: CASSKVLDTEAFF
CDR3 DNA: TGTGCCAGTAGTAAAGTTTTGGACACTGAAGCTTTCTTT

D gene: NA
V gene: TRBV7-9
clone size: NA
J gene: TRBJ2-3
CDR3 protein: CASSPPGSVGTDTQYF
CDR3 DNA: TGTGCCAGCAGCCCCCCGGGTAGCGTTGGCACAGATACGCAGTATTTT

D gene: NA
V gene: TRBV12-3/TRBV12-4
clone size: many
J gene: TRBJ2-3
CDR3 protein: CASRSGTRDTQYF
CDR3 DNA: TGTGCCAGCAGGTCCGGGACTCGAGATACGCAGTATTTT

D gene: NA
V gene: TRBV7-2
clone size: many
J gene: TRBJ2-1
CDR3 protein: CASSFKSRDKQFF
CDR3 DNA: TGTGCCAGCAGCTTCAAGAGTCGGGATAAGCAGTTCTTC

D gene: TRBD1
V gene: TRBV28
clone size: many
J gene: TRBJ2-7
CDR3 protein: CASSPPDRGGNYEQYF
CDR3 DNA: TGTGCCAGCAGTCCCCCGGACAGGGGGGGGAACTACGAGCAGTACTTC

D gene: TRBD1
V gene: TRBV4-3
clone size: many
J gene: TRBJ2-5
CDR3 protein: CASSQDGTGGETQYF
CDR3 DNA: TGCGCCAGCAGCCAAGACGGGACAGGGGGAGAGACCCAGTACTTC

D gene: TRBD1
V gene: TRBV2
clone size: many
J gene: TRBJ1-5
CDR3 protein: CASSEGLMDRTVQPQHF
CDR3 DNA: TGTGCCAGCAGTGAGGGATTGATGGACAGGACTGTTCAGCCCCAGCATTTT

D gene: NA
V gene: TRBV3-1
clone size: few
J gene: TRBJ1-5
CDR3 protein: CASSQGSANQPQHF
CDR3 DNA: TGTGCCAGCAGCCAAGGATCAGCAAATCAGCCCCAGCATTTT

D gene: NA
V gene: TRBV19
clone size: NA
J gene: TRBJ2-6
CDR3 protein: CASSIAGKVSVGANVLTF
CDR3 DNA: TGTGCCAGTAGTATAGCAGGGAAGGTCAGCGTTGGGGCCAACGTCCTGACTTTC

D gene: TRBD2
V gene: TRBV12-3/TRBV12-4
clone size: few
J gene: TRBJ2-4
CDR3 protein: CARSLGGVRGDIQYF
CDR3 DNA: TGTGCCCGCAGTTTAGGTGGGGTACGGGGGGACATTCAGTACTTC

D gene: TRBD2
V gene: TRBV18
clone size: many
J gene: TRBJ2-3
CDR3 protein: CASSLKPGLVRTDTQYF
CDR3 DNA: TGTGCCAGCTCACTAAAGCCGGGACTAGTGCGCACAGATACGCAGTATTTT

D gene: NA
V gene: TRBV6-2/TRBV6-3
clone size: NA
J gene: TRBJ1-5
CDR3 protein: CASSYAGVGGVSNQPQHF
CDR3 DNA: TGTGCCAGCAGTTACGCCGGTGTTGGCGGCGTTAGCAATCAGCCCCAGCATTTT

D gene: NA
V gene: TRBV28
clone size: NA
J gene: TRBJ2-1
CDR3 protein: CASTPGHQGVNDQFF
CDR3 DNA: TGTGCCAGCACCCCCGGACACCAAGGGGTCAATGATCAGTTCTTC